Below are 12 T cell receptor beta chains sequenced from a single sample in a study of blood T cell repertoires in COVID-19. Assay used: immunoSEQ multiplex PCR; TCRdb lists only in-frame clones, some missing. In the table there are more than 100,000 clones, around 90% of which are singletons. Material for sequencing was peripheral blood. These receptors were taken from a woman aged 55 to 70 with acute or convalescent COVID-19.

The CDR3 is CASSPRTGEEGYTF. The DNA of the CDR3 is TGTGCCAGTAGTCCCCGGACAGGGGAGGAAGGCTACACCTTC. V is TRBV19 and J is TRBJ1-2; 9 bases map to TRBD1. The CDR3 loop spans 14 amino acids. Germline V gene lookup returns CDR1 LNHDA and CDR2 SQIVND (reference sequence). With V trimmed by 5 bases and J by 8 bases, 9 bases remained unmatched.

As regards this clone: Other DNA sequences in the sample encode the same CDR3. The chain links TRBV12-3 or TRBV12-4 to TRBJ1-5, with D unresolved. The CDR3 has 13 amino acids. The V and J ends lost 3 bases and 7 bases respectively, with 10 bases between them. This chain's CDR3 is CASSFGGNQPQHF. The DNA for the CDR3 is TGTGCCAGCAGTTTTGGCGGGAACCAGCCCCAGCATTTT.

The CDR3 loop is CASSLGTSSGELFF. DNA of the CDR3: TGCGCCAGCAGCCTGGGGACTAGCAGCGGGGAGCTGTTTTTT. The gene calls are TRBV5-1 and TRBJ2-2; 9 bases map to TRBD2. The germline gives CDR1 SGHRS, CDR2 YFSETQ. The CDR3 has 14 amino acids. The J segment lost 7 bases and the V segment lost 4 bases, leaving 5 bases of the junction unmatched.

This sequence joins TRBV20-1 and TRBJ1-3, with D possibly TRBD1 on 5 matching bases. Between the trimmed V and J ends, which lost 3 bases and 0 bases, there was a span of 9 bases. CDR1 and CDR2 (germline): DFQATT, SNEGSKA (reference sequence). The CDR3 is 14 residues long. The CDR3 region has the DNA TGCAGTGCTAGTTCGACAGCCTCTGGAAACACCATATATTTT. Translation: CSASSTASGNTIYF.

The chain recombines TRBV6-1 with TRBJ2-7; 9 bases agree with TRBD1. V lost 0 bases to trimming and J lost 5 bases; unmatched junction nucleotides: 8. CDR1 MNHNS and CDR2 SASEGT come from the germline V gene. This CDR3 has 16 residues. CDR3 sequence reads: CASSEATGTGKDEQYV. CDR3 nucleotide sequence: TGTGCCAGCAGTGAAGCCACCGGGACAGGGAAAGACGAGCAGTACGTC.

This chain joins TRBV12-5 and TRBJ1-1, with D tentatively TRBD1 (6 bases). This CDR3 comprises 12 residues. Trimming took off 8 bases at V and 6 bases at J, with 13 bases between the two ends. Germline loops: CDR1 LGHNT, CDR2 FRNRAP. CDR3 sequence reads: CASKQGIAEAFF. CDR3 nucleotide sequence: TGTGCTAGTAAACAGGGTATCGCTGAAGCTTTCTTT.

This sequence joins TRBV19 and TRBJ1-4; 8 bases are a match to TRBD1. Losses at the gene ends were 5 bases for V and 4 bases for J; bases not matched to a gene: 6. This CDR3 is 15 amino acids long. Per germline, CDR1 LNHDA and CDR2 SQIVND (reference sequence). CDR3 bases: TGTGCCAGTAGTCCCAGGGGGCGCGGTAATGAAAAACTGTTTTTT. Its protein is CASSPRGRGNEKLFF. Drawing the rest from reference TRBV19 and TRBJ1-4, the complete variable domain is DGGITQSPKYLFRKEGQNVTLSCEQNLNHDAMYWYRQDPGQGLRLIYYSQIVNDFQKGDIAEGYSVSREKKESFPLTVTSAQKNPTAFYLCASSPRGRGNEKLFFGSGTQLSVL.

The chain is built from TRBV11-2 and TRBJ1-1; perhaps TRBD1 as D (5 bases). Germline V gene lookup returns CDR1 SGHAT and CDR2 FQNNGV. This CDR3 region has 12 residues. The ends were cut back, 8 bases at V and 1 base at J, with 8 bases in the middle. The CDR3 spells CASRQQNTEAFF. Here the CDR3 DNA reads TGTGCCAGCCGACAGCAGAACACTGAAGCTTTCTTT.

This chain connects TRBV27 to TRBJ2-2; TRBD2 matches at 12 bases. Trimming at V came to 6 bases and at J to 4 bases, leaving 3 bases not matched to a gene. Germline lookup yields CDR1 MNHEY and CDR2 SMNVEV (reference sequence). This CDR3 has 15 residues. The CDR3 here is CASSSSGRATGELFF. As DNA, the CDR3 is TGTGCCAGCAGCTCTAGCGGGAGGGCCACCGGGGAGCTGTTTTTT.

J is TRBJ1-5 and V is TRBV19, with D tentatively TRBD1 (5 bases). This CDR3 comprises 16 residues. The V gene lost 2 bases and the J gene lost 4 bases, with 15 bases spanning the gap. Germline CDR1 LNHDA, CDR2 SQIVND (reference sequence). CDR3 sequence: CASSITPGHTNQPQHF. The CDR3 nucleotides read TGTGCCAGTAGTATAACCCCCGGACACACGAATCAGCCCCAGCATTTT.

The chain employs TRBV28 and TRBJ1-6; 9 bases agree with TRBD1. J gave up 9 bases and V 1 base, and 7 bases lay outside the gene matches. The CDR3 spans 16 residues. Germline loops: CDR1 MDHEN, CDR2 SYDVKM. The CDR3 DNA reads TGTGCCAGCAGTTTATCCACAGGGGGCGGCAGTTCACCCCTCCACTTT. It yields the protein CASSLSTGGGSSPLHF.

The CDR3: CASSVTGGNQPQHF. The CDR3 DNA is TGTGCCAGCAGCGTAACAGGGGGGAATCAGCCCCAGCATTTT. This chain uses TRBV6-6 with TRBJ1-5; 8 bases fit TRBD1. The CDR3 has 14 amino acids. J lost 4 bases, V lost 6 bases, and 5 bases had no gene match. Germline CDR1 is MNHNY and CDR2 is SVGAGI (reference sequence).